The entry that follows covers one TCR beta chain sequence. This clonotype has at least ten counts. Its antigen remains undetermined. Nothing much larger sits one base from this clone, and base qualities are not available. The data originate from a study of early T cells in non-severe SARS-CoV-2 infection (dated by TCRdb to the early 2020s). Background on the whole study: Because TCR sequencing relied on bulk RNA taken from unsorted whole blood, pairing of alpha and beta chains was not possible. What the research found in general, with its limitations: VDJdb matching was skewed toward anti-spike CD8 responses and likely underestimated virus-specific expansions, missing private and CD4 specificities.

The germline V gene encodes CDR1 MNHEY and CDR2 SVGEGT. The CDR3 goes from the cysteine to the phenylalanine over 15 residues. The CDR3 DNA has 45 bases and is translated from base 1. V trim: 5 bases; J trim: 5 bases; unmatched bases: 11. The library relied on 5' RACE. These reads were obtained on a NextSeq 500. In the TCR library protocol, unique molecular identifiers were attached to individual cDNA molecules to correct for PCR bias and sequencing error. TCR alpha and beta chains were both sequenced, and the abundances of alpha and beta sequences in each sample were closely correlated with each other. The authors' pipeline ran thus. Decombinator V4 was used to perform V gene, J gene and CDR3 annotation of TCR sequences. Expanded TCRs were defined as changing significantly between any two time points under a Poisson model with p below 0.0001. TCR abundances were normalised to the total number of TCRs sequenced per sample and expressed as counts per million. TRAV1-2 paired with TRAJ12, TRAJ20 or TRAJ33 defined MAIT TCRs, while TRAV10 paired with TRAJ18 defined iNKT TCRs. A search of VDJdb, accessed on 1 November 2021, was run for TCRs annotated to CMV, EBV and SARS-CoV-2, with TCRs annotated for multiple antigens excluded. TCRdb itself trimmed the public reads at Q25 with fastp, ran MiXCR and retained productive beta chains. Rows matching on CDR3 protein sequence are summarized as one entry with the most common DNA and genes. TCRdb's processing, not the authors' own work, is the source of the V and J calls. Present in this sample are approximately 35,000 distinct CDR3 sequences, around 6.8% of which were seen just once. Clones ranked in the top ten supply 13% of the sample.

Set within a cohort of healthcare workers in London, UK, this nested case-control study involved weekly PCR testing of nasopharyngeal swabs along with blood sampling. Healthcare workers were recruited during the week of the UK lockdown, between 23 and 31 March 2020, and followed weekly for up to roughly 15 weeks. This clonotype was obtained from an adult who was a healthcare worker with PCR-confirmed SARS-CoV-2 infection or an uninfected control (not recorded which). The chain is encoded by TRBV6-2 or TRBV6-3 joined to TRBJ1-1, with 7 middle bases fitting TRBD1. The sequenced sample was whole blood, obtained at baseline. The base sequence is TGTGCCAGCAGTACGGGCCAAGACAGGGTTACTGAAGCTTTCTTT. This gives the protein CASSTGQDRVTEAFF.